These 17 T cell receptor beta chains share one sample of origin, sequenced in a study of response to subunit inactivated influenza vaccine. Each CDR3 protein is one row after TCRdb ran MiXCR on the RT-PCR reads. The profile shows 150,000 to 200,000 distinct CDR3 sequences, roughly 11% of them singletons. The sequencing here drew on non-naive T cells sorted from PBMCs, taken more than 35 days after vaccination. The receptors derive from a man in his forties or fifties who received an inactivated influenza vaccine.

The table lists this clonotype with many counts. This CDR3 is CASSHQTGSLDIQYF. The CDR3 DNA reads TGCGCCAGCAGCCACCAGACAGGGAGTCTCGACATTCAGTACTTC. This sequence joins TRBV4-1 and TRBJ2-4; the match to TRBD1 covers 7 bases. The trim removed 3 bases at V and 8 bases at J, leaving 10 bases unmatched. This CDR3 contains 15 residues. CDR1 and CDR2 (germline): MGHRA, YSYEKL.

CDR3 nucleotides: TGTGCCAGCAGCCCAACGAGGAGCTCCTACAATGAGCAGTTCTTC. Its translation is CASSPTRSSYNEQFF. The gene calls are TRBV6-2 or TRBV6-3 and TRBJ2-1; D remains ambiguous. CDR1 and CDR2 from the germline V gene are MNHEY and SVGEGT. This CDR3 is 15 amino acids long. V gave up 6 bases and J gave up 0 bases, with 12 bases separating them.

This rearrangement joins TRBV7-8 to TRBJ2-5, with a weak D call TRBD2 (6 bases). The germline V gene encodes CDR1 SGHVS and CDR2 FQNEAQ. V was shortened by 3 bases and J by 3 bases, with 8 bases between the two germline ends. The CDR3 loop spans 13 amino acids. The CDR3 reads CASSLDYKETQYF. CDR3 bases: TGTGCCAGCAGCTTGGACTATAAAGAGACCCAGTACTTC.

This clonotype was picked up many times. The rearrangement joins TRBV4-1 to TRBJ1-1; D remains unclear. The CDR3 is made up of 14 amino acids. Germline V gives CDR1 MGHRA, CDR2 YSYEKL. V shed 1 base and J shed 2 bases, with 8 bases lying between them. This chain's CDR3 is CASSQVSKNTEAFF. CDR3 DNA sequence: TGCGCCAGCAGCCAAGTGTCCAAAAACACTGAAGCTTTCTTT.

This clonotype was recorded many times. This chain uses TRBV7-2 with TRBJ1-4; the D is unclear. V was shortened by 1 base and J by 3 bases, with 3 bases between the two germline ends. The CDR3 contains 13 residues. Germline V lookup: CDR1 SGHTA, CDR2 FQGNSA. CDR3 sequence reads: CASSLGANEKLFF. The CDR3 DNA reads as TGTGCCAGCAGCTTAGGAGCTAATGAAAAACTGTTTTTT. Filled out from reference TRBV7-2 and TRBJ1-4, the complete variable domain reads GAGVSQSPSNKVTEKGKDVELRCDPISGHTALYWYRQSLGQGLEFLIYFQGNSAPDKSGLPSDRFSAERTGGSVSTLTIQRTQQEDSAVYLCASSLGANEKLFFGSGTQLSVL.

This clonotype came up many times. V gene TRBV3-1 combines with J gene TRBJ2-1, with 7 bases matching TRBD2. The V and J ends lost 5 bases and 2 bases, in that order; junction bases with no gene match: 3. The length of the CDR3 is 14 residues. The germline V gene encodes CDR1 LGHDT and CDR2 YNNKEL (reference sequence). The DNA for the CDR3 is TGTGCCAGCAGCAATGGACTAGCCTACAATGAGCAGTTCTTC. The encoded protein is CASSNGLAYNEQFF.

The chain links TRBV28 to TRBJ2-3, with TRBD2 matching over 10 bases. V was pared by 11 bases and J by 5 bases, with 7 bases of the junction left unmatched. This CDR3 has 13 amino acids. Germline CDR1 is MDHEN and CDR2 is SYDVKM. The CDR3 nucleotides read TGTGCCGGTAGCGGGGGGAGAAGAGATACGCAGTATTTT. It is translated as CAGSGGRRDTQYF.

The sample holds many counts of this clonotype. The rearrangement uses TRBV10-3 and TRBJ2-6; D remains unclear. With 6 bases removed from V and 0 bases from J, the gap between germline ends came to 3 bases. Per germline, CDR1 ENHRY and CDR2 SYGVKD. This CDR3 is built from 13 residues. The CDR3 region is CAIRSSGANVLTF. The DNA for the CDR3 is TGTGCCATCAGGAGCTCTGGGGCCAACGTCCTGACTTTC.

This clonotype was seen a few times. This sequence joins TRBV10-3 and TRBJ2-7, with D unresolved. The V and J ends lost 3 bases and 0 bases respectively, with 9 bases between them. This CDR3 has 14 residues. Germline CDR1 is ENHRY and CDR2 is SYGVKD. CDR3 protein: CAISDGRSSYEQYF. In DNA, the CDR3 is TGTGCCATCAGTGATGGCAGGAGCTCCTACGAGCAGTACTTC.

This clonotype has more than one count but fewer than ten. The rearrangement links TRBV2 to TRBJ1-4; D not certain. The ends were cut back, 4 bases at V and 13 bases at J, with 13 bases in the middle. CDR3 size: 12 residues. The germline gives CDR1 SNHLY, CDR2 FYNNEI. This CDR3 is CASSAQRARLFF. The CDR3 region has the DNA TGTGCCAGCAGTGCCCAACGGGCCAGACTGTTTTTT.

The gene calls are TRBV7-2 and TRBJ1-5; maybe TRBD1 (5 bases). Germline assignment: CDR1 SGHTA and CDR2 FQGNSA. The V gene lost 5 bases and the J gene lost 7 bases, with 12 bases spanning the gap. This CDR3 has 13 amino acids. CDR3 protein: CASSEGLRQPQHF. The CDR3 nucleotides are TGTGCCAGCAGCGAGGGGCTTCGGCAGCCCCAGCATTTT.

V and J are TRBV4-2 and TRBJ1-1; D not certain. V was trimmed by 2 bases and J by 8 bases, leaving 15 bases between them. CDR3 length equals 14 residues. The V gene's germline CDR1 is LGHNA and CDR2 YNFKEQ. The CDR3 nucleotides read TGTGCCAGCAGCCAAAGAGTGTCAGGTTCGGAAGCTTTCTTT. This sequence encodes CASSQRVSGSEAFF.

The CDR3 protein is CASSRQGYSGNTIYF. Written as DNA, the CDR3 is TGTGCCAGCAGCCGACAGGGATACTCTGGAAACACCATATATTTT. The V and J genes are TRBV7-2 and TRBJ1-3; TRBD1 matches at 7 bases. Germline loops: CDR1 SGHTA, CDR2 FQGNSA. V dropped 5 bases and J dropped 0; count of bases not matched to a gene: 4. The CDR3 runs 15 residues.

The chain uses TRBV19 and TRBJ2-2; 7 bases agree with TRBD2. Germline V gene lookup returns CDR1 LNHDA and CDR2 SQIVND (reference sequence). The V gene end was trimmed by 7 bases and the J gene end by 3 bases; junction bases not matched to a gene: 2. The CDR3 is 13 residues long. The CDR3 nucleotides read TGTGCCAGTAACCGGGGGGACACCGGGGAGCTGTTTTTT. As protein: CASNRGDTGELFF.

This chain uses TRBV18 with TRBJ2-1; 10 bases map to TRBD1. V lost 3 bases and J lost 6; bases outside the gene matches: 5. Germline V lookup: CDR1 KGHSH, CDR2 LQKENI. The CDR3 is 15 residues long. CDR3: CASSPYGTGVNEQFF. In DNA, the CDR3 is TGTGCCAGCTCACCCTACGGGACAGGGGTCAATGAGCAGTTCTTC.

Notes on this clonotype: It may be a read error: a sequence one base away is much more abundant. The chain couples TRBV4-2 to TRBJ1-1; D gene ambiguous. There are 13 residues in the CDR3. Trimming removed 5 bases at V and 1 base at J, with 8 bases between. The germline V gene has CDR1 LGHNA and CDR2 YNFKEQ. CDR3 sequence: CASSSQANTEAFF. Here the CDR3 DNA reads TGTGCCAGCAGCTCCCAGGCGAACACTGAAGCTTTCTTT.

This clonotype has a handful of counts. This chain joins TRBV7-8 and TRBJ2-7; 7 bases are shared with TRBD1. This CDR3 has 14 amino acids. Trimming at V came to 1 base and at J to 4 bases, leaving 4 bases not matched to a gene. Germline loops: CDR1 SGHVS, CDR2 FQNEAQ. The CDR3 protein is CASSLEGGTYEQYF. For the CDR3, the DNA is TGTGCCAGCAGCTTAGAAGGGGGCACGTACGAGCAGTACTTC.